A single sample gave rise to the 23 T cell receptor beta chains below, sequenced in a study of blood T cells in healthy people across ages. The second PCR ran roughly 7 to 12 cycles with a sample-barcoded 5' primer and J-beta primers. TCRdb used MiXCR to reprocess the 5' RACE reads, holding one entry per CDR3 protein. The sample lists 750,000 to 1,000,000 distinct CDR3 sequences; about 27% were seen once. The sample was also reused in another study, on T cells of mothers and their children.

The specimen sequenced was blood. These receptors all come from a woman in her thirties or forties in good health.

The chain joins TRBV29-1 to TRBJ2-3; D perhaps matches TRBD1 (7 bases). V was clipped by 6 bases and J by 1 base, with 17 bases between them. The germline V gene has CDR1 SQVTM and CDR2 ANQGSEA. The CDR3 has 15 residues. CDR3: CSVVRQGGGTDTQYF. DNA for the CDR3: TGCAGCGTCGTAAGGCAGGGGGGCGGCACAGATACGCAGTATTTT.

This clonotype was counted only a few times. The chain employs TRBV20-1 and TRBJ1-1; 7 bases line up with TRBD1. CDR1 and CDR2 from the germline V gene are DFQATT and SNEGSKA (reference sequence). The CDR3 is 16 residues long. The V segment lost 1 base and the J segment 2 bases; nucleotides outside the gene matches: 10. The CDR3, as DNA: TGCAGTGCTAGAGTAGGGGGCAGTCCGCCAAACACTGAAGCTTTCTTT. Encoded protein: CSARVGGSPPNTEAFF.

This clonotype was seen ten or more times. The rearrangement uses TRBV28 and TRBJ1-4, with D tentatively TRBD1 (5 bases). V lost 6 bases and J lost 4, with 12 bases in between. This CDR3 region has 14 residues. Germline lookup yields CDR1 MDHEN and CDR2 SYDVKM. The chain's CDR3 is CASRGGAGNEKLFF. The CDR3 bases are TGTGCCAGCAGGGGTGGGGCGGGTAATGAAAAACTGTTTTTT.

This clonotype showed up many times. This rearrangement joins TRBV27 to TRBJ2-7, with D perhaps matching TRBD1 or TRBD2 (5 bases each). This CDR3 has 13 residues. Germline CDR1 MNHEY, CDR2 SMNVEV (reference sequence). V was pared by 6 bases and J by 4 bases, with 13 bases between. In nucleotides, the CDR3 is TGTGCCAGCAGCTGGCGTTGGGGGTACGAGCAGTACTTC. Protein sequence: CASSWRWGYEQYF.

This chain uses TRBV12-3 or TRBV12-4 with TRBJ1-5; 7 bases map to TRBD1. V shed 5 bases, J shed 6 bases, and the junction held 13 bases outside the gene matches. CDR3 size: 16 residues. The CDR3 here is CASSRGQVPLLQPQHF. DNA of the CDR3: TGTGCCAGCAGTCGCGGACAGGTCCCCCTTCTTCAGCCCCAGCATTTT.

This chain connects TRBV18 to TRBJ2-4; the match to TRBD2 covers 9 bases. The trim removed 8 bases at V and 2 bases at J, leaving 10 bases unmatched. The germline gives CDR1 KGHSH, CDR2 LQKENI. This CDR3 spans 16 amino acids. The chain's CDR3 is CASASSGGRTKNIQYF. The CDR3 nucleotides read TGTGCCAGCGCATCGAGCGGGGGGCGAACCAAAAACATTCAGTACTTC.

The chain has TRBV5-1 and TRBJ2-7, with D possibly TRBD2 on 6 matching bases. The CDR3 runs to 17 residues. Germline V CDR1 and CDR2: SGHRS, YFSETQ. V lost 4 bases and J 0 bases, leaving 20 bases between the germline ends. Here the CDR3 reads CASSQGLLVWSSYEQYF. CDR3 in DNA: TGCGCCAGCAGCCAGGGACTGCTCGTCTGGAGCTCCTACGAGCAGTACTTC.

This clonotype was observed a few times. This sequence joins TRBV28 and TRBJ2-1; D possibly matches TRBD1 or TRBD2 (5 bases each). In germline, CDR1 is MDHEN, CDR2 SYDVKM. CDR3 size: 16 residues. V was trimmed by 8 bases and J by 4 bases, leaving 21 bases between them. The CDR3, as DNA: TGTGCCAGCCCTCCCTTACTTGGGACGACTTACAATGAGCAGTTCTTC. Residues: CASPPLLGTTYNEQFF.

The rearrangement joins TRBV20-1 to TRBJ1-1, with D hard to call. This CDR3 spans 12 amino acids. V was shortened by 1 base and J by 1 base, with 4 bases between the two germline ends. Germline CDR1 DFQATT, CDR2 SNEGSKA (reference sequence). DNA of the CDR3: TGCAGTGCTAGAGTACGGAACACTGAAGCTTTCTTT. As protein: CSARVRNTEAFF.

This clonotype was seen at least ten times. This chain joins TRBV29-1 and TRBJ1-2, with 7 bases aligning to TRBD1. The trim removed 6 bases at V and 6 bases at J, leaving 10 bases unmatched. This CDR3 contains 13 residues. The germline gives CDR1 SQVTM, CDR2 ANQGSEA. CDR3 coding DNA: TGCAGCGTCGACCAACAGGGGTTAGATGGCTACACCTTC. Translation: CSVDQQGLDGYTF.

This clonotype was detected only a few times. The J gene is TRBJ1-2, the V gene TRBV29-1; D call uncertain. The germline V and J ends were trimmed by 7 bases and 8 bases, with 14 bases remaining between them. CDR1 is SQVTM, CDR2 ANQGSEA, per germline. The CDR3 runs to 11 residues. CDR3: CSDQTLRGYTF. DNA for the CDR3: TGCAGCGACCAGACACTGAGGGGCTACACCTTC.

This clonotype occurred a few times. The chain has TRBV3-1 and TRBJ2-1; the D gene is possibly TRBD1 (6 bases). This CDR3 comprises 16 residues. Trimming removed 2 bases at V and 5 bases at J, with 16 bases between. Germline V gene lookup returns CDR1 LGHDT and CDR2 YNNKEL (reference sequence). Here the CDR3 reads CASSQRAGDLHNEQFF. CDR3 nucleotides: TGTGCCAGCAGCCAAAGGGCAGGGGACCTCCACAATGAGCAGTTCTTC.

At least ten counts were recorded for this clonotype. The J gene is TRBJ2-5, the V gene TRBV12-3 or TRBV12-4, with 11 bases matching TRBD2. Losses at the gene ends were 6 bases for V and 5 bases for J; bases not matched to a gene: 5. The CDR3 totals 14 residues. DNA for the CDR3: TGTGCCAGCAGGACTAGCGGGGTGAGGGAGACCCAGTACTTC. Amino acid sequence: CASRTSGVRETQYF.

The chain combines TRBV12-3 or TRBV12-4 with TRBJ1-3; D gene unclear. The CDR3 sequence is 12 residues long. Trimming stripped 7 bases from V and 15 bases from J, with 19 bases between. The CDR3 loop is CASTIPAEIPYF. As DNA, the CDR3 is TGTGCCAGCACTATACCCGCAGAGATTCCATATTTT.

As to this clonotype: A much bigger clone sits one base away, suggesting this may be a read error. The chain uses TRBV12-3 or TRBV12-4 and TRBJ2-5; TRBD1 agrees at 8 bases. The CDR3 has 15 amino acids. Trimming took 8 bases from V and 11 from J; bases not matched to a gene: 19. The CDR3 loop is CASQTTDRAYNEQYF. CDR3 DNA sequence: TGTGCCAGCCAAACAACGGACAGGGCCTACAATGAGCAGTACTTC.

This clonotype has only a few counts. The rearrangement joins TRBV3-1 to TRBJ2-7; a weak D match, TRBD1 (6 bases). From germline, CDR1 is LGHDT and CDR2 YNNKEL (reference sequence). The CDR3 consists of 15 residues. Trimming shortened V by 1 base and J by 0 bases, and 10 bases separated the two germline ends. The chain's CDR3 is CASSQGTALSYEQYF. CDR3 DNA sequence: TGTGCCAGCAGCCAAGGGACAGCCCTCTCCTACGAGCAGTACTTC.

The rearrangement joins TRBV30 to TRBJ1-2; a weak D match, TRBD1 (5 bases). The CDR3 extends over 14 amino acids. Trimming cost V 1 base and J 2 bases, with 11 bases left between them. The germline CDR1 and CDR2 sequences are GTSNPN and SVGIG (reference sequence). The CDR3 DNA is TGTGCCTGGAGTGGGACAAGGACCAACTATGGCTACACCTTC. This encodes CAWSGTRTNYGYTF.

This clonotype was seen repeatedly, ten times or more. The J gene is TRBJ1-2, the V gene TRBV28; 7 bases are a match to TRBD1. CDR3 length: 15 amino acids. CDR1 is MDHEN, CDR2 SYDVKM, per germline. The junction had 9 bases not matched to a gene; V was cut back by 8 bases and J by 0 bases. The CDR3 is CASGYTQGANYGYTF. DNA of the CDR3: TGTGCCAGCGGATACACCCAGGGGGCTAACTATGGCTACACCTTC.

A remark on this clonotype: A clone one base away is much larger, so this may be a read error. This chain uses TRBV20-1 with TRBJ2-5; 10 positions match TRBD2. V dropped 3 bases and J dropped 7; count of bases not matched to a gene: 14. Per germline, CDR1 DFQATT and CDR2 SNEGSKA (reference sequence). CDR3 length: 16 residues. DNA for the CDR3: TGCAGTGCTAGGGGAGGACGAGCGGGGGGGATTAGGACCCAGTACTTC. It specifies CSARGGRAGGIRTQYF.

This clonotype was recorded at least ten times. The chain employs TRBV6-5 and TRBJ1-1, with D maybe TRBD1 (5 bases). V lost 6 bases, J lost 3 bases, and 14 bases lay in between. This CDR3 region has 14 residues. Germline V gene data show CDR1 as MNHEY and CDR2 as SVGAGI. CDR3: CASSRVPLYTEAFF. In DNA, the CDR3 is TGTGCCAGCAGCAGGGTTCCCCTATACACTGAAGCTTTCTTT.

The V call is TRBV7-6, the J call TRBJ2-5; D gene ambiguous. V lost 5 bases and J lost 4, with 17 bases in between. CDR1 and CDR2 from the germline V gene are SGHVS and FNYEAQ. CDR3 length equals 15 residues. CDR3 DNA sequence: TGTGCCAGCAGCCCTCCCGGGCTAGATGGAGAGACCCAGTACTTC. This codes for CASSPPGLDGETQYF.

V usage is TRBV3-1 and J usage is TRBJ1-5; no clear D. Germline CDR1 reads LGHDT; CDR2 reads YNNKEL (reference sequence). The CDR3 is 15 residues long. V was cut by 1 base and J by 1 base, with 8 bases left in between. The chain's CDR3 is CASSQGVGSNQPQHF. DNA of the CDR3: TGTGCCAGCAGCCAAGGGGTCGGCAGCAATCAGCCCCAGCATTTT.

This clonotype was detected a few times. The chain couples TRBV7-8 to TRBJ2-7; 12 bases map to TRBD2. Germline V CDR1 and CDR2: SGHVS, FQNEAQ. V was clipped by 5 bases and J by 2 bases; unmatched bases: 10. The CDR3 spans 17 residues. CDR3 loop: CASSPTRLAGEAYEQYF. CDR3 nucleotides: TGTGCCAGCAGCCCCACGCGACTAGCGGGGGAGGCCTACGAGCAGTACTTC.